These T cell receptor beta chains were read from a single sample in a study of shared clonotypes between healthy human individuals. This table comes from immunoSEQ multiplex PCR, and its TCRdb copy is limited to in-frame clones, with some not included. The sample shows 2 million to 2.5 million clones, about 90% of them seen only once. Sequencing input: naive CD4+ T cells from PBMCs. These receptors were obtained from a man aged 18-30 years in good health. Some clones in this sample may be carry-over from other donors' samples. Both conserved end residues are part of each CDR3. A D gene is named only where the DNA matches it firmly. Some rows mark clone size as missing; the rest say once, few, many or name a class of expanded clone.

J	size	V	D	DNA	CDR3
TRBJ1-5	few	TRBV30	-	TGTGCCTGGAGTGGAGGGTACAATCAGCCCCAGCATTTT	CAWSGGYNQPQHF
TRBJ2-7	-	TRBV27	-	TGTGCCAGCAGCCACGGGGGCATGGGGGAGGCTACCTACGAGCAGTACTTC	CASSHGGMGEATYEQYF
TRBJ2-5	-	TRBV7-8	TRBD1	TGTGCCAGCAGCGTAATTTCGGTCGCCGGACAGGGGGCTTCTACGGCCCAGTACTTC	CASSVISVAGQGASTAQYF
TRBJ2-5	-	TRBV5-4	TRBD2	TGTGCCAGCAGCTTAGGGACTAGCGGGGTGAAAGAGACCCAGTACTTC	CASSLGTSGVKETQYF
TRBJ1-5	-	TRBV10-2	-	TGCGCCAGCGCGCCCACGGGGGGTGGCAATCAGCCCCAGCATTTT	CASAPTGGGNQPQHF
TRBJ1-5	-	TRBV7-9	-	TGTGCCAGCAGCCCTCTAAGGGACGCTCCTAGCAATCAGCCCCAGCATTTT	CASSPLRDAPSNQPQHF
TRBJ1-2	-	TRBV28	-	TGTGCCACGACGGAGGGGCTTGGCTATGGCTACACCTTC	CATTEGLGYGYTF
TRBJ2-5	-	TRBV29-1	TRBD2	TGCAGCGTGTTCGGGGGACTAGCGGGAGCTCAAGAGACCCAGTACTTC	CSVFGGLAGAQETQYF
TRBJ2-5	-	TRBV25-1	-	TGTGCCAGCAGTGACGTAGGGGGTGAAAAGACCCAGTACTTC	CASSDVGGEKTQYF
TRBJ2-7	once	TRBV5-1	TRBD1	TGCGCCAGCAGCTTGGGACCGGGACAGGTGGGATACGAGCAGTACTTC	CASSLGPGQVGYEQYF
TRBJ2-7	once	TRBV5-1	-	TGCGCCAGCAGCTTGGGGCGGAGCTACGAGCAGTACTTC	CASSLGRSYEQYF
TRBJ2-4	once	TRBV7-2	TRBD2	TGTGCCAGCAGCACCCAGACTAGCGGGTTAGCCAAAAACATTCAGTACTTC	CASSTQTSGLAKNIQYF
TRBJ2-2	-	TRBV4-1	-	TGCGCCAGCAGCCAAGATATAGTGGCGGCCGGGGAGCTGTTTTTT	CASSQDIVAAGELFF
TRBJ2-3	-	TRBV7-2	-	TGTGCCAGCAGCCTCCTAGGGATAGGATTTCGGAGCACAGATACGCAGTATTTT	CASSLLGIGFRSTDTQYF
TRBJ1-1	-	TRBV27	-	TGTGCCAGCAGTTTTCTAGGGGCGACTGAAGCTTTCTTT	CASSFLGATEAFF
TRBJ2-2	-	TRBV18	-	TGTGCCAGCTCACTCGGAGTCACTAAGGCCGGGGAGCTGTTTTTT	CASSLGVTKAGELFF
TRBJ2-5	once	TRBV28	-	TGTGCCAGCAGTCCCGGACAGTACTACCAAGAGACCCAGTACTTC	CASSPGQYYQETQYF
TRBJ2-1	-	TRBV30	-	TGTGCCTCACAAGCCGGGGGTTGGCGCAATGAGCAGTTCTTC	CASQAGGWRNEQFF
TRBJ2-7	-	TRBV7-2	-	TGTGCCAGCAGCTTTTTATCAGGGTTAACCTACGAGCAGTACTTC	CASSFLSGLTYEQYF
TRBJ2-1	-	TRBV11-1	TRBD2	TGTGCCAGCGCCGAAGTTGCGGCGGGAGTTAACAATGAGCAGTTCTTC	CASAEVAAGVNNEQFF
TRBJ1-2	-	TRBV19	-	TGTGCCAGTAGTATCGCGACAGTCTATGGCTACACCTTC	CASSIATVYGYTF
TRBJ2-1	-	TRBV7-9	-	TGTGCCAGCAGCTTATCCCCAGGGCGGGCCTACAATGAGCAGTTCTTC	CASSLSPGRAYNEQFF
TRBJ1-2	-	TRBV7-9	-	TGTGCCAGCAGCTTCACGACAATGACGTATGGCTACACCTTC	CASSFTTMTYGYTF